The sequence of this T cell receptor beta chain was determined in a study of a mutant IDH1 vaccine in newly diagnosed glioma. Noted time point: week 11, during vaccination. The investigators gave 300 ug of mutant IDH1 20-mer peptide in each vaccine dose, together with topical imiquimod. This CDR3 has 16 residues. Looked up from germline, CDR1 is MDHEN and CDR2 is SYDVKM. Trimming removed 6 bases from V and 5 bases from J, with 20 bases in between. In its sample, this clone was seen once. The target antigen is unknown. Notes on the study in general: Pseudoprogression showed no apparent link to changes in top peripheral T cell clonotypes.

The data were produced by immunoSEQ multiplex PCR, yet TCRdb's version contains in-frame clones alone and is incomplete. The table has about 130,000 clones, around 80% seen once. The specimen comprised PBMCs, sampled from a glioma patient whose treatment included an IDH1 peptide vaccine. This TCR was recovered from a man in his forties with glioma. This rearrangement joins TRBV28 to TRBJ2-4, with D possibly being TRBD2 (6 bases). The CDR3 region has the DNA TGTGCCAGCAGATCAACCTCCGGAGGGATTGAAAACATTCAGTACTTC. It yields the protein CASRSTSGGIENIQYF.